Below, 14 T cell receptor beta chains from the same sample are listed, as sequenced in a study of cytomegalovirus exposure and HLA in healthy donors. Both 60 Vbeta primers and 13 Jbeta primers went into the PCR. The protocol was immunoSEQ multiplex PCR, while the TCRdb copy is restricted to in-frame clones and leaves out a portion. Found here are 50,000 to 70,000 clones; the top ten clones hold 3% to 4%. Sequencing was done on a sample of PBMCs. These receptors were collected from a male donor in good health and CMV-seronegative.

The gene calls are TRBV19 and TRBJ2-1; D gene ambiguous. CDR3 size: 14 residues. V lost 1 base and J lost 4, with 8 bases in between. In germline, CDR1 is LNHDA, CDR2 SQIVND (reference sequence). The CDR3 DNA sequence: TGTGCCAGTAGTATAGTAGCTGCTTACAATGAGCAGTTCTTC. This gives the protein CASSIVAAYNEQFF.

This rearrangement joins TRBV7-9 to TRBJ1-6; 10 bases are shared with TRBD1. The CDR3 runs 16 residues. In germline, CDR1 is SEHNR, CDR2 FQNEAQ (reference sequence). Trimming cost V 5 bases and J 6 bases; bases outside gene matches: 7. Here the CDR3 reads CASSPDRGNLNSPLHF. In nucleotides, the CDR3 is TGTGCCAGCAGCCCGGACAGGGGGAATCTTAATTCACCCCTCCACTTT.

This sequence joins TRBV23-1 and TRBJ1-1; D possibly corresponds to TRBD1 (5 bases). TRBV23-1 is an ORF, with its function uncertain. The CDR3 is made up of 15 amino acids. The V and J ends lost 2 bases and 0 bases respectively, with 10 bases between them. The CDR3 here is CASSQPQDMNTEAFF. CDR3 nucleotides: TGCGCCAGCAGTCAACCCCAGGACATGAACACTGAAGCTTTCTTT.

This sequence joins TRBV5-8 and TRBJ2-5, with unresolved D. Deletions cut 4 bases from V and 5 bases from J, with 21 bases between. Germline V gene lookup returns CDR1 SGHTS and CDR2 YDEGEE. This CDR3 is built from 16 residues. Written as DNA, the CDR3 is TGTGCCAGCAGCAACACGGGTACCCGGAGTCTGGAGACCCAGTACTTC. Encoded protein: CASSNTGTRSLETQYF.

The chain has TRBV6-1 and TRBJ1-5; D not resolved. V was cut by 0 bases and J by 7 bases, with 4 bases left in between. Germline CDR1 and CDR2: MNHNS and SASEGT. The CDR3 is 12 residues long. CDR3 coding DNA: TGTGCCAGCAGTGAAGCGCAGCAGCCCCAGCATTTT. Translated, it gives CASSEAQQPQHF.

This sequence joins TRBV7-3 and TRBJ2-3, with no clear D. Trimming took 0 bases from V and 5 from J, leaving 9 bases between them. CDR1 SGHTA and CDR2 FQGTGA come from the germline V gene. The CDR3 covers 14 residues. CDR3: CASSLTPSQDTQYF. CDR3 coding DNA: TGTGCCAGCAGCTTAACTCCATCCCAAGATACGCAGTATTTT.

This chain joins TRBV19 and TRBJ2-3; 9 bases line up with TRBD2. Trimming removed 0 bases from V and 0 bases from J; junction bases left unmatched: 7. In germline, CDR1 is LNHDA, CDR2 SQIVND (reference sequence). This CDR3 region has 18 residues. CDR3 nucleotide sequence: TGTGCCAGTAGTATAGATCAGGGACTAGCTGTGAGCACAGATACGCAGTATTTT. Its translation is CASSIDQGLAVSTDTQYF.

The V call is TRBV14, the J call TRBJ2-7; TRBD1 might be the D (6 bases). V gave up 5 bases and J gave up 2 bases, with 13 bases separating them. This CDR3 has 14 amino acids. Germline V gene lookup returns CDR1 SGHDN and CDR2 FVKESK. CDR3 in DNA: TGTGCCAGCAGCGCAGGGGTCCGCGCCTACGAGCAGTACTTC. It specifies CASSAGVRAYEQYF.

CDR3 sequence reads: CASSPRTEGGELFF. The CDR3 DNA reads TGTGCCAGCAGCCCTCGGACGGAGGGCGGGGAGCTGTTTTTT. The chain is built from TRBV6-6 and TRBJ2-2; D is perhaps TRBD2 (6 bases). Germline CDR1 is MNHNY and CDR2 is SVGAGI (reference sequence). The ends were cut back, 6 bases at V and 7 bases at J, with 15 bases in the middle. The CDR3 totals 14 residues.

The chain recombines TRBV30 with TRBJ1-2; D not resolved. V was cut by 1 base and J by 2 bases, with 8 bases left in between. Germline V lookup: CDR1 GTSNPN, CDR2 SVGIG (reference sequence). The CDR3 is 13 amino acids. DNA for the CDR3: TGTGCCTGGAGTGGACGGAGCAACTATGGCTACACCTTC. This codes for CAWSGRSNYGYTF. The entire variable domain, with the rest obtained from reference TRBV30 and TRBJ1-2, is as follows: SQTIHQWPATLVQPVGSPLSLECTVEGTSNPNLYWYRQAAGRGLQLLFYSVGIGQISSEVPQNLSASRPQDRQFILSSKKLLLSDSGFYLCAWSGRSNYGYTFGSGTRLTVV.

The genes are TRBV4-3 and TRBJ1-2, with 7 bases identical to TRBD1. Looked up from germline, CDR1 is LGHNA and CDR2 is YSLEER. The CDR3 consists of 15 residues. V gave up 4 bases and J gave up 6 bases; unmatched junction bases: 11. CDR3 protein: CASSLLPPGGNGYTF. Written as DNA, the CDR3 is TGCGCCAGCAGCCTCCTTCCCCCAGGGGGGAATGGCTACACCTTC.

The CDR3 bases are TGCAGCGTTGGGGTCGGGGGGGGTCGGGAGACCCAGTACTTC. Translated: CSVGVGGGRETQYF. The chain couples TRBV29-1 to TRBJ2-5; the match to TRBD2 covers 8 bases. The CDR3 consists of 14 residues. In germline, CDR1 is SQVTM, CDR2 ANQGSEA. V lost 4 bases and J lost 5; bases outside the gene matches: 9. Filled out from reference TRBV29-1 and TRBJ2-5, the complete variable domain reads SAVISQKPSRDICQRGTSLTIQCQVDSQVTMMFWYRQQPGQSLTLIATANQGSEATYESGFVIDKFPISRPNLTFSTLTVSNMSPEDSSIYLCSVGVGGGRETQYFGPGTRLLVL.

This chain connects TRBV4-1 to TRBJ2-2, with a weak D call TRBD1 (5 bases). The germline CDR1 and CDR2 sequences are MGHRA and YSYEKL. V shed 1 base and J shed 9 bases, with 15 bases lying between them. The CDR3 totals 15 residues. This CDR3 is CASSQADNQIRELFF. The CDR3, as DNA: TGCGCCAGCAGCCAAGCGGACAACCAGATCCGGGAGCTGTTTTTT.

The chain links TRBV10-2 to TRBJ2-5; D is perhaps TRBD2 (6 bases). Germline V gene sequence: CDR1 WSHSY, CDR2 SAAADI. The CDR3 is 16 residues long. Trimming took off 4 bases at V and 2 bases at J, with 17 bases between the two ends. The CDR3 nucleotides read TGCGCCAGCAGTGGGCGGTCGGGGGTCCCTCAAGAGACCCAGTACTTC. It specifies CASSGRSGVPQETQYF.